The next 28 T cell receptor beta chains were all read from a single sample in a study of CD8+ T cells in alopecia areata. Sequencing relied on a cDNA template that was reverse transcribed from extracted RNA. TCRdb keeps only in-frame clones here, not all; method: immunoSEQ multiplex PCR. The table records 150,000 to 200,000 clones, approximately 70% of them present only once. The material was CD8+ T cells sorted from blood, obtained at week 0. The receptors originated from a human donor with alopecia areata.

The rearrangement links TRBV27 to TRBJ2-7; 10 bases align to TRBD2. V shed 3 bases, J shed 4 bases, and the junction held 6 bases outside the gene matches. Per the germline V gene, CDR1 is MNHEY and CDR2 is SMNVEV (reference sequence). The CDR3 runs to 15 residues. DNA for the CDR3: TGTGCCAGCAGTTTCTCTAGCGGGGGCCTGTACGAGCAGTACTTC. Amino acids: CASSFSSGGLYEQYF.

This clone was seen more than once but under ten times. At the DNA level, this CDR3 is encoded by other sequences in the same sample as well. The chain couples TRBV29-1 to TRBJ1-1, with D unclear. Germline V gene data show CDR1 as SQVTM and CDR2 as ANQGSEA. This CDR3 region has 11 residues. V lost 4 bases, J lost 1 base, and 4 bases lay in between. Written as DNA, the CDR3 is TGCAGCGTTGTGGGGAACACTGAAGCTTTCTTT. Amino acids: CSVVGNTEAFF.

This clone appeared a single time. The V call is TRBV29-1, the J call TRBJ2-1; D call uncertain. Per the germline V gene, CDR1 is SQVTM and CDR2 is ANQGSEA. CDR3 length: 12 residues. Trimming pared 6 bases from V and 6 bases from J, leaving 12 bases between. CDR3 DNA sequence: TGCAGCGTAAAAAAGCTAGGCAATGAGCAGTTCTTC. Amino acids: CSVKKLGNEQFF.

This clone was observed a handful of times. This CDR3 is also generated by other DNA sequences in the sample. The J gene is TRBJ2-2, the V gene TRBV13; TRBD1 is a possible D gene (6 bases). The V and J ends lost 4 bases and 6 bases respectively, with 9 bases between them. The CDR3 covers 13 residues. Per the germline V gene, CDR1 is PRHDT and CDR2 is FYEKMQ (reference sequence). The CDR3: CASSSYRAGELFF. CDR3 DNA sequence: TGTGCCAGCAGCTCTTACAGGGCCGGGGAGCTGTTTTTT.

The chain employs TRBV6-5 and TRBJ2-2; 9 nucleotides align to TRBD1. Germline CDR1 and CDR2: MNHEY and SVGAGI. The V segment lost 4 bases and the J segment 4 bases; nucleotides outside the gene matches: 7. The CDR3 spans 16 residues. The CDR3 here is CASSSTGGGSTGELFF. CDR3 in DNA: TGTGCCAGCAGTTCCACAGGGGGCGGTAGCACCGGGGAGCTGTTTTTT.

This clone was found once. As DNA, the CDR3 is TGTGCCAGCAAGGATACGCAGTATTTT. Encoded protein: CASKDTQYF. J is TRBJ2-3 and V is TRBV2; D not resolved. Trimming stripped 7 bases from V and 6 bases from J, with 2 bases between. CDR1 and CDR2 from the germline V gene are SNHLY and FYNNEI. The CDR3 has 9 residues.

The chain uses TRBV6-5 and TRBJ1-5; maybe TRBD1 (5 bases). The V and J ends lost 1 base and 8 bases respectively, with 9 bases between them. Germline V gives CDR1 MNHEY, CDR2 SVGAGI. The CDR3 consists of 13 residues. The CDR3 DNA reads as TGTGCCAGCAGTTACTTCTCGGGGGAGCCCCAGCATTTT. This encodes CASSYFSGEPQHF.

The chain uses TRBV2 and TRBJ2-1; D is unclear. CDR3 length equals 13 residues. Per the germline V gene, CDR1 is SNHLY and CDR2 is FYNNEI. Trimming shortened V by 3 bases and J by 7 bases, and 10 bases separated the two germline ends. In DNA form, the CDR3 reads TGTGCCAGCAGTGACGATGGGTCAAATGAGCAGTTCTTC. Translated: CASSDDGSNEQFF.

The sample holds a few counts of this clone. V gene TRBV29-1 combines with J gene TRBJ1-1; no definite D call. CDR3 length: 13 amino acids. Germline lookup yields CDR1 SQVTM and CDR2 ANQGSEA. Trimming cost V 7 bases and J 3 bases, with 15 bases left between them. DNA for the CDR3: TGCAGCGGCCGTCCCGAGGCTTACACTGAAGCTTTCTTT. Its protein is CSGRPEAYTEAFF. Variable domain in full (rest from reference TRBV29-1 and TRBJ1-1): SAVISQKPSRDICQRGTSLTIQCQVDSQVTMMFWYRQQPGQSLTLIATANQGSEATYESGFVIDKFPISRPNLTFSTLTVSNMSPEDSSIYLCSGRPEAYTEAFFGQGTRLTVV.

The chain has TRBV5-4 and TRBJ2-1, with D perhaps matching TRBD1 or TRBD2 (5 bases each). V was shortened by 6 bases and J by 8 bases, with 12 bases between the two germline ends. This CDR3 is 12 amino acids long. CDR1 is SGHNT, CDR2 YYREEE, per germline (reference sequence). The CDR3 DNA follows: TGTGCCAGCACCACGAGGGGTTATGAGCAGTTCTTC. This codes for CASTTRGYEQFF.

This chain joins TRBV13 and TRBJ2-1, with 9 positions matching TRBD1. With V trimmed by 1 base and J by 6 bases, 1 base remained unmatched. From germline, CDR1 is PRHDT and CDR2 FYEKMQ (reference sequence). CDR3 length: 14 amino acids. The CDR3: CASSLVTGGNEQFF. The DNA for the CDR3 is TGTGCCAGCAGCTTAGTGACAGGGGGCAATGAGCAGTTCTTC.

J is TRBJ1-1 and V is TRBV6-6; no clear D. V was cut by 6 bases and J by 7 bases, with 9 bases left in between. Germline CDR1 reads MNHNY; CDR2 reads SVGAGI (reference sequence). This CDR3 comprises 11 residues. The CDR3 here is CASSSGIEAFF. Here the CDR3 DNA reads TGTGCCAGCAGCTCCGGGATTGAAGCTTTCTTT.

In its sample, this clone was seen a few times. The chain links TRBV28 to TRBJ1-2; 7 positions agree with TRBD1. The CDR3 has 15 residues. The V gene end was trimmed by 2 bases and the J gene end by 7 bases; junction bases not matched to a gene: 10. The germline gives CDR1 MDHEN, CDR2 SYDVKM. The CDR3 is CASSLPRQGKTGYTF. For the CDR3, the DNA is TGTGCCAGCAGTTTACCCCGACAGGGAAAGACTGGCTACACCTTC.

This chain joins TRBV11-2 and TRBJ2-1, with TRBD2 matching over 9 bases. The germline V gene encodes CDR1 SGHAT and CDR2 FQNNGV. CDR3 length equals 15 residues. The V segment lost 2 bases and the J segment 7 bases; nucleotides outside the gene matches: 6. CDR3 region: CASSLSIAGVNEQFF. The CDR3 DNA is TGTGCCAGCAGCTTAAGTATAGCGGGGGTAAATGAGCAGTTCTTC. Complete variable domain (other parts from reference TRBV11-2 and TRBJ2-1): EAGVAQSPRYKIIEKRQSVAFWCNPISGHATLYWYQQILGQGPKLLIQFQNNGVVDDSQLPKDRFSAERLKGVDSTLKIQPAKLEDSAVYLCASSLSIAGVNEQFFGPGTRLTVL.

This clone showed up just a few times. This chain joins TRBV7-9 and TRBJ2-2, with D hard to call. Germline CDR1 reads SEHNR; CDR2 reads FQNEAQ (reference sequence). V was clipped by 3 bases and J by 2 bases, with 4 bases between them. The CDR3 length is 13 residues. Written as DNA, the CDR3 is TGTGCCAGCAGCTTTTATAACACCGGGGAGCTGTTTTTT. Amino acid sequence: CASSFYNTGELFF.

The rearrangement joins TRBV7-6 to TRBJ2-5, with D tentatively TRBD1 (5 bases). The J call is uncertain, as TRBJ2-7 better fits the DNA end. The CDR3 contains 14 residues. Per the germline V gene, CDR1 is SGHVS and CDR2 is FNYEAQ. The CDR3 bases are TGTGCCAGCAGCTTGAAGACAGCCTCCTACGAGCAGTACTTC. This encodes CASSLKTASYEQYF.

About this clone itself: Other DNA sequences in this specimen translate into the identical CDR3. The chain is built from TRBV2 and TRBJ2-5; D uncertain. V was pared by 6 bases and J by 2 bases, with 1 base between. CDR1 is SNHLY, CDR2 FYNNEI, per germline. This CDR3 has 10 amino acids. CDR3 region: CASRQETQYF. CDR3 DNA sequence: TGTGCCAGCAGACAAGAGACCCAGTACTTC.

The chain is built from TRBV9 and TRBJ2-3, with a weak D call TRBD2 (6 bases). V lost 3 bases, J lost 4 bases, and 15 bases lay in between. The CDR3 runs to 15 residues. The germline gives CDR1 SGDLS, CDR2 YYNGEE. CDR3 DNA sequence: TGTGCCAGCAGCGCCGCGGGGCGGGGAGCAGATACGCAGTATTTT. Its protein product is CASSAAGRGADTQYF.

In this sample, this clone turned up once. This chain joins TRBV4-1 and TRBJ1-4; D call uncertain. Trimming removed 4 bases from V and 8 bases from J, with 20 bases in between. CDR1 is MGHRA, CDR2 YSYEKL, per germline. There are 16 residues in the CDR3. The CDR3: CASSPPAADSEEKLFF. Written as DNA, the CDR3 is TGCGCCAGCAGCCCACCCGCCGCGGACTCGGAGGAAAAACTGTTTTTT.

This chain links TRBV13 with TRBJ2-3; D call uncertain. Germline loops: CDR1 PRHDT, CDR2 FYEKMQ (reference sequence). V was clipped by 0 bases and J by 7 bases, with 5 bases between them. The CDR3 covers 12 residues. In DNA form, the CDR3 reads TGTGCCAGCAGCTTAGGGGGGAATACGCAGTATTTT. Translated: CASSLGGNTQYF.

The CDR3 loop reads CASSVRLGGPYNEQFF. In DNA form, the CDR3 reads TGTGCCAGTAGTGTCCGACTAGGGGGGCCCTACAATGAGCAGTTCTTC. The chain uses TRBV19 and TRBJ2-7; D is perhaps TRBD1 or TRBD2 (6 bases each). The J call may be incorrect, as the DNA end agrees better with TRBJ2-1. CDR1 and CDR2 from the germline V gene are LNHDA and SQIVND (reference sequence). There are 16 residues in the CDR3.

The J gene is TRBJ2-1, the V gene TRBV9; D unclear. Germline V lookup: CDR1 SGDLS, CDR2 YYNGEE. The CDR3 has 14 amino acids. V dropped 2 bases and J dropped 0 bases, with 6 bases sitting between them. The chain's CDR3 is CASSVSGSYNEQFF. The CDR3 DNA reads as TGTGCCAGCAGCGTGTCGGGCTCCTACAATGAGCAGTTCTTC.

The CDR3 sequence: CANLQTVRIEANYGYTF. As DNA, the CDR3 is TGTGCCAATCTCCAGACAGTGAGGATTGAAGCTAACTATGGCTACACCTTC. The V gene is TRBV2, the J gene TRBJ1-2; D is possibly TRBD1 (5 bases). Trimming removed 10 bases at V and 0 bases at J, with 24 bases between. Germline loops: CDR1 SNHLY, CDR2 FYNNEI. The CDR3 consists of 17 residues.

CDR3: CASVGGTEAFF. In DNA form, the CDR3 reads TGTGCCAGCGTAGGAGGCACTGAAGCTTTCTTT. This rearrangement joins TRBV27 to TRBJ1-1, with D unresolved. Trimming cost V 8 bases and J 4 bases, with 8 bases left between them. There are 11 residues in the CDR3. Germline-derived CDR1 and CDR2 are MNHEY and SMNVEV (reference sequence).

A remark on this clone: This sample includes further DNA sequences coding for the same CDR3. The J gene is TRBJ2-1, the V gene TRBV9; D unresolved. Per the germline V gene, CDR1 is SGDLS and CDR2 is YYNGEE. Trimming shortened V by 1 base and J by 5 bases, and 4 bases separated the two germline ends. The CDR3 is 12 residues long. The CDR3 sequence is CASSVTNNEQFF. DNA for the CDR3: TGTGCCAGCAGCGTAACAAACAATGAGCAGTTCTTC.

The CDR3 bases are TGTGCCAGCAGCCACGCGGGCACAGATACGCAGTATTTT. Amino acids: CASSHAGTDTQYF. The rearrangement joins TRBV6-5 to TRBJ2-3, with no clear D. The CDR3 sequence is 13 residues long. Germline V gene data show CDR1 as MNHEY and CDR2 as SVGAGI. With 6 bases removed from V and 1 base from J, the gap between germline ends came to 8 bases.

The V call is TRBV30, the J call TRBJ2-5; possibly TRBD1 for D (6 bases). Trimming stripped 8 bases from V and 3 bases from J, with 16 bases between. This CDR3 contains 13 residues. CDR1 GTSNPN and CDR2 SVGIG come from the germline V gene (reference sequence). For the CDR3, the DNA is TGTGCCATAACAGGGAGCGCGGAAGAGACCCAGTACTTC. It translates to CAITGSAEETQYF. The full variable domain, rest sourced from reference TRBV30 and TRBJ2-5, is SQTIHQWPATLVQPVGSPLSLECTVEGTSNPNLYWYRQAAGRGLQLLFYSVGIGQISSEVPQNLSASRPQDRQFILSSKKLLLSDSGFYLCAITGSAEETQYFGPGTRLLVL.

This sequence joins TRBV13 and TRBJ2-2, with no clear D. Germline V gene lookup returns CDR1 PRHDT and CDR2 FYEKMQ (reference sequence). The CDR3 length is 13 residues. V gave up 0 bases and J gave up 5 bases, with 4 bases separating them. The CDR3 reads CASSLGGTGELFF. The DNA for the CDR3 is TGTGCCAGCAGCTTAGGTGGTACCGGGGAGCTGTTTTTT.